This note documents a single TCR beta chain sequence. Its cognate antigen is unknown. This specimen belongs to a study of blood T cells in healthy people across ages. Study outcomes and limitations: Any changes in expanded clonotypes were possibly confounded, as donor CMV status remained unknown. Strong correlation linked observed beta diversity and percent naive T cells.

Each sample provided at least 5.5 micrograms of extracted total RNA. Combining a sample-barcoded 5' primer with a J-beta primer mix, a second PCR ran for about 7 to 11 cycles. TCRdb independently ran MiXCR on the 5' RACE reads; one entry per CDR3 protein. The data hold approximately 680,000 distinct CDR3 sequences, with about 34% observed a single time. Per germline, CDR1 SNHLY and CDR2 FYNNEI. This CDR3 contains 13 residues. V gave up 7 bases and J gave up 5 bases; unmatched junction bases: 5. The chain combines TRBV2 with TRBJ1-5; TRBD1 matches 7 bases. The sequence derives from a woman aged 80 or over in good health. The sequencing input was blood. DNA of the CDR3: TGTGCCAGCACTGGACAGGAGTATCAGCCCCAGCATTTT. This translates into CASTGQEYQPQHF.